The rows below give T cell receptor beta chains drawn from one sample of a study of radiotherapy plus CTLA-4 blockade in lung cancer. Profiled with immunoSEQ multiplex PCR; TCRdb holds only in-frame clones, not every one. The data hold over 75,000 clones, with 83% observed a single time. Material: peripheral blood, obtained from a patient treated with radiotherapy plus ipilimumab. The receptor source for this set is a human donor with non-small cell lung cancer who had stable disease on radiotherapy plus ipilimumab. Each CDR3 is given without its conserved first and last residue. Only part of the rows carry a size: once, few, many, or a class if the clone is expanded.

>-|10|TRBV30|TRBJ2-2
ACMVRIGELF
>-|10|TRBV7-9|TRBJ2-5
ASSPGTETQY
>once|10|TRBV7-9|TRBJ2-1
ASSFSGIEQF
>-|12|TRBV6-5|TRBJ1-5
ASSRQGTNQPQH
>-|13|TRBV10-3|TRBJ2-2
AISESGQNTGELF
>-|9|TRBV20-1|TRBJ1-2
SGVGGLGYT
>-|13|TRBV28|TRBJ2-2
ASSLRRGGTGELF
>-|9|TRBV28|TRBJ2-1
ATTGWDEQF
>once|11|TRBV9|TRBJ1-3
ASRPSSGNTIY
>-|11|TRBV9|TRBJ1-2
ASSATGNYGYT
>-|10|TRBV2|TRBJ1-2
ARGPPPPGYT
>-|9|TRBV6-5|TRBJ1-1
ASSYGTEAF
>once|11|TRBV5-4|TRBJ1-2
ASSSQGSSNYT
>-|12|TRBV6-6|TRBJ1-4
ASSYDHQGEKLF
>-|11|TRBV19|TRBJ1-5
ASSMGGNQPQH
>-|12|TRBV19|TRBJ1-6
ASSLSGYNSPLH
>-|14|TRBV6-1|TRBJ1-1
ASSDPRQGSDTEAF
>-|12|TRBV9|TRBJ2-1
ASSVRLGSDEQF
>once|13|TRBV13|TRBJ2-2
ASSQAGSNTGELF
>-|12|TRBV19|TRBJ1-6
ASSIGTQFSPLH
>once|11|TRBV7-9|TRBJ1-6
ASGRVKNSPLH
>few|10|TRBV29-1|TRBJ2-5
SVVESLETQY
>-|11|TRBV30|TRBJ2-7
AWSSPARDEQY
>-|13|TRBV5-1|TRBJ2-2
ASSLGAANTGELF
>-|14|TRBV11-2|TRBJ2-7
ASSPPGLAGDYEQY
>-|15|TRBV28|TRBJ1-4
ASTRTGSSPTNEKLF
>-|13|TRBV10-2|TRBJ2-1
ASSEGTGVSPEQF
>-|12|TRBV28|TRBJ2-7
ASSPYRGLYEQY
>once|12|TRBV5-4|TRBJ1-2
ASSFGIAVTGYT
>-|14|TRBV4-1|TRBJ1-2
ASSQAPGRSNYGYT
>once|10|TRBV7-2|TRBJ2-5
ASSLGFRDQY
>-|16|TRBV2|TRBJ2-6
ASRNRQGRGSGANVLT
>-|11|TRBV6-1|TRBJ2-1
ASSEPPRNEQF
>-|13|TRBV14|TRBJ1-2
ASSRNDRFNYGYT
>-|12|TRBV29-1|TRBJ1-1
SVERQGRRTEAF
>-|13|TRBV19|TRBJ2-3
ASSSGGPGPDTQY
>-|13|TRBV6-1|TRBJ1-1
ASRGTGGWDTEAF
>-|12|TRBV7-9|TRBJ2-5
ASSGGQYQETQY
>-|12|TRBV27|TRBJ1-1
ASSPKTGGLEAF
>-|14|TRBV19|TRBJ2-7
ASSARLAGGGHEQY
>-|11|TRBV7-9|TRBJ2-7
ASSLYGDREQY